A selection of T cell receptor beta chains follows, all from one sample in a study of identical twins. MiXCR, run by TCRdb on the 5' RACE reads, gives a single entry per CDR3 protein. The table has roughly 200,000 distinct CDR3 sequences, approximately 15% seen once. The data were also submitted as part of a second study, on T cells expressing NK-cell markers.

The source material was CD8+ T cells sorted from blood. The receptors shown here come from a woman younger than 30 in good health. Both conserved end residues are part of each CDR3. The D gene is left open where the match is weak. A clone size is listed for some rows: how often the clone was seen (once, few, many), or a class if it is expanded.

TRBD1,TRBV19,.,TRBJ1-5,CAVEGQGHNQPQHF,TGTGCCGTTGAGGGACAGGGACACAATCAGCCCCAGCATTTT
.,TRBV5-6,few,TRBJ2-3,CASSLGWTDTQYF,TGTGCCAGCAGCTTGGGTTGGACAGATACGCAGTATTTT
TRBD2,TRBV4-1,.,TRBJ2-1,CASSQVGGSYNEQFF,TGCGCCAGCAGCCAAGTCGGCGGGAGCTACAATGAGCAGTTCTTC
.,TRBV10-1,few,TRBJ1-5,CASSEGIHQPQHF,TGCGCCAGCAGCGAGGGCATCCATCAGCCCCAGCATTTT
TRBD1,TRBV15,few,TRBJ2-3,CATSGDRGDTQYF,TGTGCCACCAGCGGGGACAGGGGAGATACGCAGTATTTT
.,TRBV20-1,few,TRBJ2-1,CSAREVLGEQFF,TGCAGTGCTAGAGAGGTCCTGGGTGAGCAGTTCTTC
TRBD1,TRBV9,.,TRBJ1-2,CASSGMTGDFYGYTF,TGTGCCAGCAGCGGGATGACAGGGGATTTCTATGGCTACACCTTC
.,TRBV27,few,TRBJ2-1,CASSLSQDNEQFF,TGTGCCAGCAGTTTATCACAGGACAATGAGCAGTTCTTC
TRBD1,TRBV14,.,TRBJ2-4,CASSQGVPDRVIGKNIQYF,TGTGCCAGCAGCCAAGGTGTCCCGGACAGGGTGATTGGGAAAAACATTCAGTACTTC
TRBD1,TRBV5-5,few,TRBJ2-5,CASSLGQGAEETQYF,TGTGCCAGCAGCTTGGGACAGGGGGCTGAGGAGACCCAGTACTTC
.,TRBV27,.,TRBJ2-3,CASRATTDTQYF,TGTGCCAGCAGGGCGACCACAGATACGCAGTATTTT
TRBD2,TRBV4-3,few,TRBJ2-1,CASSQWTSGNNEQFF,TGCGCCAGCAGCCAATGGACTAGCGGGAACAATGAGCAGTTCTTC
.,TRBV20-1,.,TRBJ1-2,CSASLERVVDGYTF,TGCAGTGCTAGTCTAGAGCGGGTTGTGGATGGCTACACCTTC
.,TRBV12-3/TRBV12-4,.,TRBJ2-7,CASGPAGFEQYF,TGTGCCAGCGGACCCGCGGGGTTCGAGCAGTACTTC
.,TRBV29-1,.,TRBJ2-7,CSVGGIRQRPSYEQYF,TGCAGCGTTGGGGGGATCCGACAAAGGCCCTCCTACGAGCAGTACTTC
.,TRBV4-3,.,TRBJ2-7,CASSQADGTYEQYF,TGCGCCAGCAGCCAAGCGGACGGGACCTACGAGCAGTACTTC
TRBD1,TRBV7-9,few,TRBJ1-2,CASSLHVTGGRYGYTF,TGTGCCAGCAGCTTACATGTGACAGGGGGCAGGTATGGCTACACCTTC
.,TRBV7-8,few,TRBJ2-4,CASSSLGLTKNIQYF,TGTGCCAGCAGCTCCCTAGGTCTGACCAAAAACATTCAGTACTTC
.,TRBV10-3,few,TRBJ2-1,CAIQGREGNDEQFF,TGTGCCATTCAGGGGAGAGAGGGTAACGATGAGCAGTTCTTC
TRBD2,TRBV15,.,TRBJ2-1,CATKSSGDYNEQFF,TGTGCCACCAAGTCTAGCGGGGATTACAATGAGCAGTTCTTC
.,TRBV6-5,.,TRBJ1-1,CASSYSHGSKGDTEAFF,TGTGCCAGCAGTTACTCGCACGGATCCAAAGGGGACACTGAAGCTTTCTTT
TRBD1,TRBV19,few,TRBJ2-1,CASSPRQGPTQNSYNEQFF,TGTGCCAGTAGTCCTAGACAGGGGCCCACTCAGAATTCTTACAATGAGCAGTTCTTC
TRBD2,TRBV7-2,.,TRBJ2-7,CASSDYQTSGIYEQYF,TGTGCCAGCAGCGACTATCAAACTAGCGGGATCTACGAGCAGTACTTC
TRBD1,TRBV18,.,TRBJ1-1,CASSPPSFGGTAIWNTEAFF,TGTGCCAGCTCACCACCTAGTTTTGGGGGGACAGCTATTTGGAACACTGAAGCTTTCTTT
.,TRBV12-3/TRBV12-4,few,TRBJ2-3,CASSLAPNRAVQYF,TGTGCCAGCAGTTTAGCGCCTAACAGGGCGGTTCAGTATTTT
TRBD1,TRBV5-1,.,TRBJ2-7,CASSSGRDRPLLVYEQYF,TGCGCCAGCAGCTCGGGACGGGACAGACCCCTCTTGGTCTACGAGCAGTACTTC
TRBD1,TRBV7-2,few,TRBJ1-1,CASSLTGGWTEAFF,TGTGCCAGCAGCTTAACAGGGGGTTGGACTGAAGCTTTCTTT
.,TRBV12-3/TRBV12-4,many,TRBJ2-2,CASSLSLAENTGELFF,TGTGCCAGCAGTTTAAGCTTAGCGGAAAACACCGGGGAGCTGTTTTTT
.,TRBV27,.,TRBJ2-7,CASSRTGYEQYF,TGTGCCAGCAGTAGAACAGGGTACGAGCAGTACTTC
.,TRBV24-1,.,TRBJ2-1,CATSDPDSYNEQFF,TGTGCCACCAGTGATCCGGACTCCTACAATGAGCAGTTCTTC
.,TRBV6-5,few,TRBJ2-5,CASSYGGSGFQETQYF,TGTGCCAGCAGTTACGGTGGTAGCGGCTTCCAAGAGACCCAGTACTTC
.,TRBV7-6,few,TRBJ1-1,CASSQVGSTEAFF,TGTGCCAGCAGCCAGGTTGGGAGCACTGAAGCTTTCTTT
.,TRBV27,.,TRBJ2-3,CASSLFTGQDTQYF,TGTGCCAGCAGTTTATTTACAGGGCAGGATACGCAGTATTTT
TRBD2,TRBV9,.,TRBJ2-1,CASSVDLAGAPYNEQFF,TGTGCCAGCAGCGTAGATCTAGCGGGGGCCCCCTACAATGAGCAGTTCTTC
.,TRBV9,.,TRBJ2-5,CASSAPLQETQYF,TGTGCCAGCAGCGCCCCACTCCAAGAGACCCAGTACTTC
TRBD2,TRBV2,few,TRBJ2-7,CASRAGLAGPYEQYF,TGTGCCAGCAGGGCCGGGCTAGCGGGACCATACGAGCAGTACTTC
TRBD2,TRBV7-9,.,TRBJ2-7,CASSPMPGGGHEQYF,TGTGCCAGCAGCCCCATGCCCGGGGGGGGCCACGAGCAGTACTTC
.,TRBV5-6,few,TRBJ2-3,CASSFWQGGDTQYF,TGTGCCAGCAGCTTTTGGCAGGGAGGAGATACGCAGTATTTT